A selection of T cell receptor beta chains follows, all from one sample in a study of OX40 agonist ivuxolimab in advanced cancers. TCRdb keeps only in-frame clones here, not all; method: immunoSEQ multiplex PCR. Here the sample spans about 75,000 clones, roughly 87% being singletons. Sequenced material: CD4+ or CD8+ T cells sorted from blood, taken in a trial of the OX40 agonist ivuxolimab. These TCRs come from an adult with an advanced solid tumor such as melanoma, head and neck, liver or kidney cancer. The CDR3 runs from the conserved cysteine through the conserved F or W. A D gene is named only where the DNA matches it firmly. For some rows the clone size is stated as once, few or many, or as a class when expanded; others skip it.

v_call: TRBV28; j_call: TRBJ1-2; clone_size: .; d_call: .; cdr3_nt: TGTGCCAGCAGTTTATCGGGACGTTGGGGCTACACCTTC; cdr3_aa: CASSLSGRWGYTF
v_call: TRBV30; j_call: TRBJ2-7; clone_size: .; d_call: .; cdr3_nt: TGTGCCTGGAGTAAACTGGGGGGAACCTCCTACGAGCAGTACTTC; cdr3_aa: CAWSKLGGTSYEQYF
v_call: TRBV7-9; j_call: TRBJ2-2; clone_size: .; d_call: .; cdr3_nt: TGTGCCAGCAGCCGGGCGACCGGGGAGCTGTTTTTT; cdr3_aa: CASSRATGELFF
v_call: TRBV6-1; j_call: TRBJ1-4; clone_size: few; d_call: .; cdr3_nt: TGTGCCAGCAGTGGGAGACAAGCAACTAATGAAAAACTGTTTTTT; cdr3_aa: CASSGRQATNEKLFF
v_call: TRBV5-1; j_call: TRBJ2-2; clone_size: .; d_call: .; cdr3_nt: TGCGCCAGCAGCTTGGACGCCGGTGAAACCGGGGAGCTGTTTTTT; cdr3_aa: CASSLDAGETGELFF
v_call: TRBV5-5; j_call: TRBJ1-2; clone_size: .; d_call: TRBD1; cdr3_nt: TGTGCCAGCAGCCCAATAACCGGGACAGGGGGCCGCTCTAACTATGGCTACACCTTC; cdr3_aa: CASSPITGTGGRSNYGYTF
v_call: TRBV27; j_call: TRBJ2-7; clone_size: .; d_call: .; cdr3_nt: TGTGCCAGCAGCCGCAACAAGGACTCCTACGAGCAGTACTTC; cdr3_aa: CASSRNKDSYEQYF
v_call: TRBV28; j_call: TRBJ1-2; clone_size: .; d_call: TRBD1; cdr3_nt: TGTGCCAGCAGTGAAGCTGGACAGGTCTATGGCTACACCTTC; cdr3_aa: CASSEAGQVYGYTF
v_call: TRBV6-6; j_call: TRBJ1-3; clone_size: .; d_call: .; cdr3_nt: TGTGCCAGCAGTTCGATGGTCTGGACCGGAAACACCATATATTTT; cdr3_aa: CASSSMVWTGNTIYF
v_call: TRBV19; j_call: TRBJ1-1; clone_size: .; d_call: .; cdr3_nt: TGTGCCAGTAGACTCACAGGGAGCGGTACTGAAGCTTTCTTT; cdr3_aa: CASRLTGSGTEAFF
v_call: TRBV6-6; j_call: TRBJ2-6; clone_size: .; d_call: .; cdr3_nt: TGTGCCAGCTCCGGAGACTCTGGGGCCAACGTCCTGACTTTC; cdr3_aa: CASSGDSGANVLTF
v_call: TRBV6-5; j_call: TRBJ1-5; clone_size: .; d_call: .; cdr3_nt: TGTGCCAGCAGACTACAGGGTCTTAGCAATCAGCCCCAGCATTTT; cdr3_aa: CASRLQGLSNQPQHF
v_call: TRBV10-3; j_call: TRBJ2-5; clone_size: .; d_call: TRBD2; cdr3_nt: TGTGCCATAACTCCCGGGACTAGCCAAGAGACCCAGTACTTC; cdr3_aa: CAITPGTSQETQYF
v_call: TRBV19; j_call: TRBJ2-4; clone_size: .; d_call: .; cdr3_nt: TGTGCCAGCCATGGGACGACCAAAAACATTCAGTACTTC; cdr3_aa: CASHGTTKNIQYF
v_call: TRBV6-6; j_call: TRBJ2-7; clone_size: .; d_call: TRBD2; cdr3_nt: TGTGCCAGCAGGTCTAGCGGGAGGGCACACGAGCAGTACTTC; cdr3_aa: CASRSSGRAHEQYF
v_call: TRBV18; j_call: TRBJ2-7; clone_size: .; d_call: .; cdr3_nt: TGTGCCAGCTCACCGGTCAAGGGAACCTACGAGCAGTACTTC; cdr3_aa: CASSPVKGTYEQYF
v_call: TRBV7-8; j_call: TRBJ2-2; clone_size: .; d_call: .; cdr3_nt: TGTGCCAGCAGCTGGGGAACCGGGGAGCTGTTTTTT; cdr3_aa: CASSWGTGELFF
v_call: TRBV5-1; j_call: TRBJ1-4; clone_size: .; d_call: TRBD1; cdr3_nt: TGCGCCAGCAGCTTAGGGACAGCCCAGTTTGAAAAACTGTTTTTT; cdr3_aa: CASSLGTAQFEKLFF
v_call: TRBV29-1; j_call: TRBJ2-5; clone_size: .; d_call: .; cdr3_nt: TGCAGCGTTGATGCGCCTTCGTCGGGGCCCCAGTACTTC; cdr3_aa: CSVDAPSSGPQYF
v_call: TRBV2; j_call: TRBJ2-2; clone_size: .; d_call: .; cdr3_nt: TGTGCCAGCAGTGGGGGCATGGCGAACACCGGGGAGCTGTTTTTT; cdr3_aa: CASSGGMANTGELFF